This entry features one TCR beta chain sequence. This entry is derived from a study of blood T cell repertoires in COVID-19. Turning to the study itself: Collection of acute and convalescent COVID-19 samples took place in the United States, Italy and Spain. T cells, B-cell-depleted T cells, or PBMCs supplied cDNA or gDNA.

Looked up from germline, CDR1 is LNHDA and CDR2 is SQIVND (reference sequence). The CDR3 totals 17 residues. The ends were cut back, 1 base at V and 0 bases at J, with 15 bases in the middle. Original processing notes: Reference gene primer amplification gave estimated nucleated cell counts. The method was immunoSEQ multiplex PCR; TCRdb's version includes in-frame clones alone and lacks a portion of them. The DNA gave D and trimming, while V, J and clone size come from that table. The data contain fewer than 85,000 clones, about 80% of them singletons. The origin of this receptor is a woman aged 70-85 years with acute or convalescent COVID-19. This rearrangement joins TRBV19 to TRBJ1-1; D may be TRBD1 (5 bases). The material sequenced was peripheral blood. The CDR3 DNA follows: TGTGCCAGTAGTATAGGAAAGGGGATCCCCATGAACACTGAAGCTTTCTTT. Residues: CASSIGKGIPMNTEAFF.